Each of the 7 T cell receptor beta chains below was sequenced from the same sample in a study of blood T cell repertoires in COVID-19. Generated by immunoSEQ multiplex PCR, the TCRdb table keeps only in-frame clones and is missing some. The sample consists of about 170,000 clones, 85% to 90% of them appearing once. What was sequenced was peripheral blood. All receptors come from a woman in her sixties with COVID-19, enrolled during active disease.

The chain links TRBV24-1 to TRBJ2-3; 12 bases match TRBD2. CDR1 KGHDR and CDR2 SFDVKD come from the germline V gene. CDR3 length: 16 residues. With 5 bases clipped from V and 6 bases from J, the junction kept 8 bases outside the gene matches. The CDR3 sequence: CATSVYLAGGMDTQYF. The CDR3 region has the DNA TGTGCCACCAGTGTCTACCTAGCGGGAGGGATGGATACGCAGTATTTT.

The chain has TRBV19 and TRBJ1-2; the match to TRBD1 covers 7 bases. From germline, CDR1 is LNHDA and CDR2 SQIVND (reference sequence). The trim removed 9 bases at V and 5 bases at J, leaving 18 bases unmatched. This CDR3 is 16 amino acids long. Here the CDR3 reads CASIGQVGSLLYGYTF. DNA of the CDR3: TGTGCCAGCATTGGACAGGTCGGGTCCCTTTTGTATGGCTACACCTTC.

This sequence joins TRBV7-9 and TRBJ1-3; a weak D match, TRBD1 (6 bases). The germline gives CDR1 SEHNR, CDR2 FQNEAQ (reference sequence). The V and J ends lost 1 base and 1 base respectively, with 8 bases between them. There are 15 residues in the CDR3. In DNA, the CDR3 is TGTGCCAGCAGCTTAGAGGGACATTCTGGAAACACCATATATTTT. It encodes CASSLEGHSGNTIYF.

V and J are TRBV4-1 and TRBJ1-1; TRBD1 is a possible D gene (5 bases). From germline, CDR1 is MGHRA and CDR2 YSYEKL. CDR3 length: 14 residues. V lost 3 bases to trimming and J lost 5 bases, with 13 bases between them. This CDR3 is CASSHTGEGTEAFF. The CDR3 DNA reads as TGCGCCAGCAGCCACACCGGGGAGGGGACTGAAGCTTTCTTT.

The chain employs TRBV5-4 and TRBJ2-3; 10 bases map to TRBD1. Unmatched junction bases numbered 5, after V lost 4 bases and J lost 0 bases. CDR3 length: 16 residues. Per germline, CDR1 SGHNT and CDR2 YYREEE (reference sequence). CDR3 bases: TGTGCCAGCAGCCCCCGGACAGGGGGGAGCACAGATACGCAGTATTTT. Translating it yields CASSPRTGGSTDTQYF.

The CDR3: CASSPIGGTSGRETQYF. DNA for the CDR3: TGTGCCAGTAGTCCCATCGGGGGGACTAGCGGGAGGGAGACCCAGTACTTC. The chain links TRBV19 to TRBJ2-5, with 15 bases that match TRBD2. Germline V gives CDR1 LNHDA, CDR2 SQIVND (reference sequence). This CDR3 comprises 17 residues. The J segment lost 5 bases and the V segment lost 5 bases, leaving 9 bases of the junction unmatched.

J is TRBJ2-3 and V is TRBV5-3; D is possibly TRBD2 (6 bases). TRBV5-3 is assigned to the ORF class and has an uncertain function. Trimming stripped 4 bases from V and 3 bases from J, with 21 bases between. This CDR3 region has 17 residues. CDR3 protein: CARSLYKGRGFTDTQYF. The CDR3, as DNA: TGTGCCAGAAGCCTGTACAAGGGACGGGGGTTTACAGATACGCAGTATTTT.